This TCR beta chain was obtained from a study of control samples from healthy donors and cancer patients. The germline gives CDR1 MDHEN, CDR2 SYDVKM. The junction had 15 bases not matched to a gene; V was cut back by 3 bases and J by 10 bases. The CDR3 covers 16 residues. TCRdb keeps only in-frame clones here, not all; method: immunoSEQ multiplex PCR. The sample lists a few hundred thousand clones; 80% to 95% were seen once. The clonotype comes from a man aged 35 to 55 with head and neck cancer. What was sequenced was PBMCs. This chain joins TRBV28 and TRBJ2-1; 7 bases agree with TRBD1. The CDR3 loop reads CASSLPGAVLRGEQFF. Here the CDR3 DNA reads TGTGCCAGCAGTTTGCCTGGGGCCGTCCTCAGGGGGGAGCAGTTCTTC.